This passage covers 28 T cell receptor beta chains from one sample sequenced in a study of T-cell memory formation after mild COVID-19. TCRdb passed the 5' RACE reads through MiXCR, listing each CDR3 protein once. The sample contains roughly 550,000 distinct CDR3 sequences, roughly 20% of which appear only once. The sample taken for sequencing was PBMCs or a T cell subset sorted from them (not recorded which). The receptor set was obtained from an adult woman who had mild COVID-19 (a few samples of this study predate the infection). Cell type and time point are not known.

The chain is built from TRBV19 and TRBJ2-3; 7 nucleotides match TRBD2. Germline CDR1 reads LNHDA; CDR2 reads SQIVND (reference sequence). This CDR3 has 15 amino acids. Germline trimming cut 5 bases from V and 1 base from J; bases unmatched to any gene: 6. DNA of the CDR3: TGTGCCAGTAGTCCTCTAGCGGTGCGCACAGATACGCAGTATTTT. This sequence encodes CASSPLAVRTDTQYF. Combining the CDR3 with reference TRBV19 and TRBJ2-3 gives the whole variable domain DGGITQSPKYLFRKEGQNVTLSCEQNLNHDAMYWYRQDPGQGLRLIYYSQIVNDFQKGDIAEGYSVSREKKESFPLTVTSAQKNPTAFYLCASSPLAVRTDTQYFGPGTRLTVL.

This sequence joins TRBV18 and TRBJ1-1; tentative D call: TRBD1 (6 bases). The CDR3 is made up of 17 amino acids. In germline, CDR1 is KGHSH, CDR2 LQKENI. Trimming stripped 4 bases from V and 1 base from J, with 19 bases between. CDR3: CASSRGAPKGPNTEAFF. The CDR3 nucleotides are TGTGCCAGCTCACGGGGGGCTCCTAAGGGGCCGAACACTGAAGCTTTCTTT.

The chain has TRBV7-2 and TRBJ2-7, with TRBD1 identical over 7 bases. Germline V gives CDR1 SGHTA, CDR2 FQGNSA. The ends lost 1 base at V and 0 bases at J; junction bases unmatched: 3. This CDR3 has 15 amino acids. CDR3 bases: TGTGCCAGCAGCTTAGGGGACAGCCTCTCCTACGAGCAGTACTTC. Amino acids: CASSLGDSLSYEQYF. Using reference TRBV7-2 and TRBJ2-7 for the parts outside the CDR3, the full variable domain is GAGVSQSPSNKVTEKGKDVELRCDPISGHTALYWYRQSLGQGLEFLIYFQGNSAPDKSGLPSDRFSAERTGGSVSTLTIQRTQQEDSAVYLCASSLGDSLSYEQYFGPGTRLTVT.

This rearrangement joins TRBV7-3 to TRBJ2-1; the D is unclear. Per germline, CDR1 SGHTA and CDR2 FQGTGA. There are 12 residues in the CDR3. Trimming shortened V by 5 bases and J by 6 bases, and 8 bases separated the two germline ends. The CDR3: CASSIQPNEQFF. Written as DNA, the CDR3 is TGTGCCAGCAGCATACAACCCAATGAGCAGTTCTTC.

In DNA form, the CDR3 reads TGCGCCAGCAGCTTGCAGACAGGGGGGGACTACGAGCAGTACTTC. Translating it yields CASSLQTGGDYEQYF. J is TRBJ2-7 and V is TRBV5-1, with 9 bases lining up with TRBD1. Germline V gene data show CDR1 as SGHRS and CDR2 as YFSETQ. The CDR3 length is 15 residues. The V gene end was trimmed by 1 base and the J gene end by 3 bases; junction bases not matched to a gene: 5.

This clonotype was detected a few times. V usage is TRBV5-6 and J usage is TRBJ2-5, with D maybe TRBD1 (7 bases). The CDR3 contains 16 residues. The V end lost 1 base, the J end lost 3 bases, and 16 bases lay between the germline ends. Germline CDR1 reads SGHDT; CDR2 reads YYEEEE. This chain's CDR3 is CASSLSQGGRKETQYF. The CDR3 bases are TGTGCCAGCAGCTTGTCTCAGGGGGGACGTAAAGAGACCCAGTACTTC. The full variable domain, completed using reference TRBV5-6 and TRBJ2-5, is DAGVTQSPTHLIKTRGQQVTLRCSPKSGHDTVSWYQQALGQGPQFIFQYYEEEERQRGNFPDRFSGHQFPNYSSELNVNALLLGDSALYLCASSLSQGGRKETQYFGPGTRLLVL.

In this sample, this clonotype turned up a few times. The chain uses TRBV5-1 and TRBJ2-3; possible D gene TRBD1, 6 bases. This CDR3 spans 16 amino acids. V was clipped by 0 bases and J by 3 bases, with 14 bases between them. CDR1 is SGHRS, CDR2 YFSETQ, per germline. As DNA, the CDR3 is TGCGCCAGCAGCTTGGACCTCAGGGGTCGGACAGATACGCAGTATTTT. Amino acids: CASSLDLRGRTDTQYF.

The chain has TRBV18 and TRBJ2-3; no definite D call. The CDR3 spans 14 residues. The germline V gene encodes CDR1 KGHSH and CDR2 LQKENI. V gave up 0 bases and J gave up 5 bases, with 9 bases separating them. The CDR3 DNA sequence: TGTGCCAGCTCACCACCGGCCTCTGGAGATACGCAGTATTTT. The encoded protein is CASSPPASGDTQYF. Looking up the rest from reference TRBV18 and TRBJ2-3 gives the full variable domain: NAGVMQNPRHLVRRRGQEARLRCSPMKGHSHVYWYRQLPEEGLKFMVYLQKENIIDESGMPKERFSAEFPKEGPSILRIQQVVRGDSAAYFCASSPPASGDTQYFGPGTRLTVL.

This rearrangement joins TRBV5-6 to TRBJ2-7; D gene unclear. The germline CDR1 and CDR2 sequences are SGHDT and YYEEEE. V lost 1 base, J lost 7 bases, and 15 bases lay in between. This CDR3 contains 14 residues. CDR3 sequence reads: CASSLSAPPGEQYF. The CDR3 DNA is TGTGCCAGCAGCTTGTCGGCACCCCCCGGGGAGCAGTACTTC. Drawing the rest from reference TRBV5-6 and TRBJ2-7, the complete variable domain is DAGVTQSPTHLIKTRGQQVTLRCSPKSGHDTVSWYQQALGQGPQFIFQYYEEEERQRGNFPDRFSGHQFPNYSSELNVNALLLGDSALYLCASSLSAPPGEQYFGPGTRLTVT.

This clonotype showed up many times. V is TRBV18 and J is TRBJ2-7; D gene uncertain. CDR1 is KGHSH and CDR2 is LQKENI in the germline V gene. The CDR3 has 12 residues. V was trimmed by 6 bases and J by 4 bases, leaving 10 bases between them. CDR3 nucleotides: TGTGCCAGCTCTCCCGAAGGTTACGAGCAGTACTTC. It codes for CASSPEGYEQYF. Based on the CDR3 plus reference TRBV18 and TRBJ2-7, the full variable domain is NAGVMQNPRHLVRRRGQEARLRCSPMKGHSHVYWYRQLPEEGLKFMVYLQKENIIDESGMPKERFSAEFPKEGPSILRIQQVVRGDSAAYFCASSPEGYEQYFGPGTRLTVT.

This clonotype was observed many times. J is TRBJ2-1 and V is TRBV7-6, with D possibly TRBD2 on 5 matching bases. This CDR3 has 17 residues. V shed 5 bases and J shed 0 bases, with 17 bases lying between them. CDR1 SGHVS and CDR2 FNYEAQ come from the germline V gene. The CDR3 region has the DNA TGTGCCAGCAGCCTCGATGGGCGGAGGAGCTCCTACAATGAGCAGTTCTTC. Protein: CASSLDGRRSSYNEQFF.

This clonotype was seen more than once but under ten times. This chain joins TRBV5-1 and TRBJ1-6; 8 bases agree with TRBD1. This CDR3 region has 14 residues. Germline-derived CDR1 and CDR2 are SGHRS and YFSETQ. V dropped 0 bases and J dropped 10; count of bases not matched to a gene: 3. The CDR3 DNA is TGCGCCAGCAGCTTGGGGACAGGGATCTCACCCCTCCACTTT. Its translation is CASSLGTGISPLHF.

This clonotype was counted only a few times. CDR3: CASSLLVGTPIANEQFF. In DNA, the CDR3 is TGTGCCAGCAGTTTATTGGTTGGGACACCTATCGCCAATGAGCAGTTCTTC. The chain couples TRBV27 to TRBJ2-1; D is possibly TRBD1 (6 bases). CDR3 length equals 17 residues. V dropped 1 base and J dropped 6 bases, with 19 bases sitting between them. Germline-derived CDR1 and CDR2 are MNHEY and SMNVEV (reference sequence).

This chain uses TRBV30 with TRBJ1-5; 8 nucleotides match TRBD1. Per the germline V gene, CDR1 is GTSNPN and CDR2 is SVGIG (reference sequence). The CDR3 runs 14 residues. J lost 3 bases, V lost 4 bases, and 5 bases had no gene match. CDR3 protein: CAWKDREFNQPQHF. The CDR3 DNA follows: TGTGCCTGGAAGGACAGGGAATTCAATCAGCCCCAGCATTTT.

This clonotype was recorded a few times. V and J are TRBV6-5 and TRBJ1-6; D unresolved. The germline CDR1 and CDR2 sequences are MNHEY and SVGAGI. V was pared by 4 bases and J by 6 bases, with 4 bases between. There are 12 residues in the CDR3. CDR3 sequence: CASSFINSPLHF. DNA of the CDR3: TGTGCCAGCAGTTTCATTAATTCACCCCTCCACTTT.

This clonotype was observed at least ten times. The chain combines TRBV19 with TRBJ1-4, with a weak D call TRBD1 (6 bases). The germline V gene has CDR1 LNHDA and CDR2 SQIVND (reference sequence). This CDR3 has 13 amino acids. Trimming cost V 7 bases and J 8 bases, with 14 bases left between them. Here the CDR3 reads CASTDRAYEKLFF. The CDR3 DNA is TGTGCCAGTACGGACAGAGCTTACGAAAAACTGTTTTTT.

This chain links TRBV7-3 with TRBJ2-7; D gene uncertain. The CDR3 loop spans 15 amino acids. Germline CDR1 reads SGHTA; CDR2 reads FQGTGA. V gave up 6 bases and J gave up 3 bases, with 18 bases separating them. The CDR3 bases are TGTGCCAGCAGTCCGGACGCTACTGGTGGCTACGAGCAGTACTTC. It specifies CASSPDATGGYEQYF.

The table lists this clonotype with a few counts. The chain is built from TRBV6-6 and TRBJ2-3, with a possible D match to TRBD1 (5 bases). CDR1 and CDR2 (germline): MNHNY, SVGAGI (reference sequence). The CDR3 totals 15 residues. Trimming left V 5 bases short and J 2 bases short, with 14 bases between. CDR3 protein: CASSPLDINTDTQYF. The CDR3 DNA reads as TGTGCCAGCAGTCCTTTGGACATCAACACAGATACGCAGTATTTT.

The chain is built from TRBV29-1 and TRBJ2-5; 7 bases map to TRBD2. CDR1 is SQVTM, CDR2 ANQGSEA, per germline. CDR3 length equals 14 residues. With 2 bases clipped from V and 5 bases from J, the junction kept 8 bases outside the gene matches. Here the CDR3 reads CSVEPAGRVETQYF. CDR3 in DNA: TGCAGCGTTGAACCCGCAGGGAGGGTGGAGACCCAGTACTTC.

This rearrangement joins TRBV24-1 to TRBJ2-2; D possibly corresponds to TRBD2 (5 bases). Per the germline V gene, CDR1 is KGHDR and CDR2 is SFDVKD. CDR3 length: 15 residues. Trimming left V 4 bases short and J 0 bases short, with 8 bases between. Here the CDR3 DNA reads TGTGCCACCAGTGACTCGGGGACGAACACCGGGGAGCTGTTTTTT. It encodes CATSDSGTNTGELFF.

The V and J genes are TRBV29-1 and TRBJ1-1, with D possibly being TRBD1 (5 bases). CDR3 length equals 16 residues. Looked up from germline, CDR1 is SQVTM and CDR2 is ANQGSEA. Trimming removed 0 bases from V and 0 bases from J, with 14 bases in between. CDR3 sequence (DNA): TGCAGCGTTGAAGATCGGCAGGGAAAAATGAACACTGAAGCTTTCTTT. It codes for CSVEDRQGKMNTEAFF.

The chain recombines TRBV7-9 with TRBJ2-7; maybe TRBD1 (5 bases). CDR3 length equals 13 residues. Between the trimmed V and J ends, which lost 1 base and 12 bases, there was a span of 16 bases. The germline gives CDR1 SEHNR, CDR2 FQNEAQ (reference sequence). CDR3 in amino acids: CASSLEMGRERYF. The DNA for the CDR3 is TGTGCCAGCAGCTTAGAGATGGGCAGGGAAAGGTACTTC. The full variable domain, completed using reference TRBV7-9 and TRBJ2-7, is DTGVSQNPRHKITKRGQNVTFRCDPISEHNRLYWYRQTLGQGPEFLTYFQNEAQLEKSRLLSDRFSAERPKGSFSTLEIQRTEQGDSAMYLCASSLEMGRERYFGPGTRLTVT.

In this sample, this clonotype turned up many times. The chain couples TRBV7-2 to TRBJ2-1; 8 bases align to TRBD1. Germline V gives CDR1 SGHTA, CDR2 FQGNSA. V gave up 6 bases and J gave up 6 bases; unmatched junction bases: 4. CDR3 length: 13 residues. CDR3 bases: TGTGCCAGCAGTCCGGACAGGGTCAATGAGCAGTTCTTC. Its protein is CASSPDRVNEQFF.

The V gene is TRBV14, the J gene TRBJ2-2; 8 bases line up with TRBD2. CDR1 is SGHDN and CDR2 is FVKESK in the germline V gene. V shed 2 bases, J shed 6 bases, and the junction held 5 bases outside the gene matches. This CDR3 contains 15 residues. The DNA for the CDR3 is TGTGCCAGCAGCCAACTCCCGGGAGGGCCCGGGGAGCTGTTTTTT. Its translation: CASSQLPGGPGELFF.

This clonotype was seen a few times. The rearrangement uses TRBV7-9 and TRBJ2-7; 8 nucleotides agree with TRBD1. V gave up 5 bases and J gave up 4 bases; unmatched junction bases: 7. Germline V gene sequence: CDR1 SEHNR, CDR2 FQNEAQ (reference sequence). This CDR3 has 14 amino acids. The chain's CDR3 is CASSRTDRGYEQYF. The DNA of the CDR3 is TGTGCCAGCAGCAGAACCGACAGGGGTTACGAGCAGTACTTC.

This clonotype has only a few counts. This chain connects TRBV2 to TRBJ1-4; D unresolved. From germline, CDR1 is SNHLY and CDR2 FYNNEI. The CDR3 covers 13 residues. V dropped 6 bases and J dropped 8 bases, with 13 bases sitting between them. Written as DNA, the CDR3 is TGTGCCAGCAGCACTACCCCGGAGGAAAAACTGTTTTTT. Its translation is CASSTTPEEKLFF.

This clonotype showed up just a few times. The chain links TRBV6-2 or TRBV6-3 to TRBJ1-5; D unclear. The CDR3 totals 13 residues. V was clipped by 6 bases and J by 5 bases, with 11 bases between them. Germline V gives CDR1 MNHEY, CDR2 SVGEGT. DNA for the CDR3: TGTGCCAGCAGCAAGGGCCTTCATCAGCCCCAGCATTTT. This sequence encodes CASSKGLHQPQHF.

This clonotype was counted only a few times. The rearrangement uses TRBV11-2 and TRBJ2-3; no definite D call. The V and J ends lost 5 bases and 6 bases respectively, with 6 bases between them. The CDR3 consists of 11 residues. The germline CDR1 and CDR2 sequences are SGHAT and FQNNGV. This chain's CDR3 is CASSGVDTQYF. CDR3 bases: TGTGCCAGCAGCGGCGTCGATACGCAGTATTTT.